The rows below give T cell receptor beta chains drawn from one sample of a study of shared clonotypes between healthy human individuals. This table comes from immunoSEQ multiplex PCR, and its TCRdb copy is limited to in-frame clones, with some not included. This table has about 2.1 million clones, over 85% appearing once. Sequencing used naive CD8+ T cells from PBMCs. The receptor source for this set is a man between 18 and 35 years old in good health. Some clones in this sample may be carry-over from other donors' samples. CDR3s leave out the opening cysteine and the closing phenylalanine or tryptophan. D genes are given only for firm matches.

D gene: .; J gene: TRBJ1-5; V gene: TRBV6-1; CDR3 protein: ASSEALGRDQH
D gene: .; J gene: TRBJ2-2; V gene: TRBV11-3; CDR3 protein: ASSLAGAQIGTGELF
D gene: .; J gene: TRBJ2-3; V gene: TRBV4-3; CDR3 protein: ASSQDHPGSTDTQY
D gene: .; J gene: TRBJ1-1; V gene: TRBV19; CDR3 protein: ASSPRGGVNTEAF
D gene: .; J gene: TRBJ2-7; V gene: TRBV9; CDR3 protein: ASSAGGGVSYEQY
D gene: .; J gene: TRBJ1-2; V gene: TRBV14; CDR3 protein: ASGYGRSFYGYT
D gene: .; J gene: TRBJ2-7; V gene: TRBV5-1; CDR3 protein: ASSLYDREGEQY
D gene: .; J gene: TRBJ2-1; V gene: TRBV6-1; CDR3 protein: ASSEGYGRGEGVWNEQF
D gene: TRBD2; J gene: TRBJ2-7; V gene: TRBV27; CDR3 protein: ASSFSGGSYEQY
D gene: TRBD2; J gene: TRBJ2-3; V gene: TRBV29-1; CDR3 protein: SVDLADTDTQY
D gene: .; J gene: TRBJ1-2; V gene: TRBV6-6; CDR3 protein: ASSYGPSVANYGYT
D gene: .; J gene: TRBJ2-2; V gene: TRBV10-1; CDR3 protein: ASSPLTNTGELF
D gene: TRBD1; J gene: TRBJ2-7; V gene: TRBV27; CDR3 protein: ASSPRQGAYEQY
D gene: .; J gene: TRBJ2-3; V gene: TRBV21-1; CDR3 protein: ATPLQRSTDTQY
D gene: .; J gene: TRBJ2-2; V gene: TRBV7-6; CDR3 protein: ASSLKALLWTGELF
D gene: .; J gene: TRBJ2-2; V gene: TRBV13; CDR3 protein: ASSLAGGGELF
D gene: .; J gene: TRBJ1-5; V gene: TRBV7-6; CDR3 protein: ASSSRANNQPQH
D gene: .; J gene: TRBJ2-3; V gene: TRBV7-9; CDR3 protein: ASSRSGGGSTDTQY
D gene: .; J gene: .; V gene: TRBV29-1; CDR3 protein: SVEGSAYEQY
D gene: .; J gene: TRBJ2-5; V gene: TRBV6-5; CDR3 protein: ASSYGGGAQETQY